The next 15 T cell receptor beta chains were all read from a single sample in a study of OX40 agonist ivuxolimab in advanced cancers. The repertoire was sequenced with immunoSEQ multiplex PCR; TCRdb's copy has only in-frame clones and lacks some. The sample holds 95,000 to 150,000 clones; 80% to 95% are singletons and the top ten take about 0.81%. The sequenced sample was CD4+ or CD8+ T cells sorted from blood, obtained in a trial of the OX40 agonist ivuxolimab. The receptors stem from an adult with an advanced solid tumor such as melanoma, head and neck, liver or kidney cancer.

This chain joins TRBV5-1 and TRBJ2-1; no clear D gene. V lost 0 bases and J 1 base, leaving 11 bases between the germline ends. Germline V gives CDR1 SGHRS, CDR2 YFSETQ. This CDR3 is 16 amino acids long. The CDR3 is CASSLGGRASYNEQFF. The DNA of the CDR3 is TGCGCCAGCAGCTTGGGAGGTAGGGCATCCTACAATGAGCAGTTCTTC.

This chain uses TRBV4-3 with TRBJ2-2, with 12 bases fitting TRBD1. V gave up 4 bases and J gave up 4 bases; unmatched junction bases: 7. Germline V gene sequence: CDR1 LGHNA, CDR2 YSLEER. The CDR3 length is 17 residues. The CDR3 loop reads CASSLRLGQGATGELFF. The CDR3 DNA sequence: TGCGCCAGCAGCCTACGCTTGGGACAGGGGGCCACCGGGGAGCTGTTTTTT.

For this clone: One junction end disagrees with the germline gene, perhaps due to a read error. The gene calls are TRBV7-7 and TRBJ2-5; 11 bases fit TRBD2. There are 15 residues in the CDR3. Per the germline V gene, CDR1 is SSHAT and CDR2 is FNYEAQ (reference sequence). CDR3 DNA: TGTGCTAGCAGCCTAGGTAGCGGGAGGGTGGAGACCCAGTACTTC. Its protein is CASSLGSGRVETQYF.

The chain employs TRBV10-3 and TRBJ1-1, with D perhaps matching TRBD1 (6 bases). V lost 4 bases and J 3 bases, leaving 12 bases between the germline ends. CDR1 is ENHRY, CDR2 SYGVKD, per germline. The CDR3 is 14 residues long. The CDR3 protein is CAISVGQGHTEAFF. The CDR3 DNA is TGTGCCATCAGTGTGGGCCAGGGGCACACTGAAGCTTTCTTT.

The chain is built from TRBV19 and TRBJ1-3; D gene ambiguous. CDR3 length equals 11 residues. Germline CDR1 reads LNHDA; CDR2 reads SQIVND (reference sequence). The germline V and J ends were trimmed by 10 bases and 0 bases, with 4 bases remaining between them. CDR3: CATGSGNTIYF. CDR3 nucleotides: TGTGCCACCGGCTCTGGAAACACCATATATTTT.

This clone has just one count. The chain carries TRBV28 and TRBJ2-7; a possible D gene is TRBD2 (6 bases). Germline assignment: CDR1 MDHEN and CDR2 SYDVKM. Trimming took 11 bases from V and 2 from J, leaving 13 bases between them. The CDR3 is 12 residues long. The CDR3 DNA sequence: TGTGCCGGGGGACCGGGGGCCTACGAGCAGTACTTC. Its protein is CAGGPGAYEQYF. The full variable domain, rest sourced from reference TRBV28 and TRBJ2-7, is DVKVTQSSRYLVKRTGEKVFLECVQDMDHENMFWYRQDPGLGLRLIYFSYDVKMKEKGDIPEGYSVSREKKERFSLILESASTNQTSMYLCAGGPGAYEQYFGPGTRLTVT.

The chain combines TRBV28 with TRBJ1-2, with D maybe TRBD1 (5 bases). This CDR3 has 16 residues. Germline CDR1 and CDR2: MDHEN and SYDVKM. Trimming left V 4 bases short and J 1 base short, with 16 bases between. In DNA form, the CDR3 reads TGTGCCAGCAGTTCCCCGGGGGATCGTCGTAACTATGGCTACACCTTC. It encodes CASSSPGDRRNYGYTF.

The chain uses TRBV9 and TRBJ2-7; maybe TRBD1 (6 bases). CDR1 is SGDLS and CDR2 is YYNGEE in the germline V gene. The CDR3 spans 14 residues. Trimming shortened V by 4 bases and J by 2 bases, and 13 bases separated the two germline ends. For the CDR3, the DNA is TGTGCCAGCAGCTTACAGGGTTCGCCCTACGAGCAGTACTTC. Translated, it gives CASSLQGSPYEQYF.

The rearrangement uses TRBV30 and TRBJ2-1; TRBD2 agrees at 9 bases. CDR3 length: 16 amino acids. The germline gives CDR1 GTSNPN, CDR2 SVGIG (reference sequence). V dropped 0 bases and J dropped 4; count of bases not matched to a gene: 7. This CDR3 reads CAWSVSLAGLYNEQFF. CDR3 coding DNA: TGTGCCTGGAGTGTAAGCCTAGCGGGACTGTACAATGAGCAGTTCTTC.

The chain couples TRBV5-1 to TRBJ2-7; the match to TRBD1 covers 10 bases. CDR3 length equals 15 residues. The V and J ends lost 1 base and 4 bases, in that order; junction bases with no gene match: 5. Germline loops: CDR1 SGHRS, CDR2 YFSETQ. CDR3 in amino acids: CASSLSGTGEYEQYF. Here the CDR3 DNA reads TGCGCCAGCAGCTTGAGCGGGACAGGGGAATACGAGCAGTACTTC.

Written as DNA, the CDR3 is TGCGCCAGCAGCTGGAGGACAGGGCGGATGGATGGCTACACCTTC. Protein sequence: CASSWRTGRMDGYTF. The rearrangement joins TRBV5-1 to TRBJ1-2, with TRBD1 matching over 8 bases. J lost 6 bases, V lost 3 bases, and 10 bases had no gene match. Germline CDR1 and CDR2: SGHRS and YFSETQ. CDR3 size: 15 residues. The full variable domain, its missing parts supplied by reference TRBV5-1 and TRBJ1-2, is KAGVTQTPRYLIKTRGQQVTLSCSPISGHRSVSWYQQTPGQGLQFLFEYFSETQRNKGNFPGRFSGRQFSNSRSEMNVSTLELGDSALYLCASSWRTGRMDGYTFGSGTRLTVV.

This clone came up a few times. CDR3 sequence reads: CASRRTVGNQPQHF. The CDR3 coding sequence is TGTGCCAGCAGGCGGACAGTTGGGAATCAGCCCCAGCATTTT. The V call is TRBV6-5, the J call TRBJ1-5; a weak D match, TRBD1 (6 bases). Germline CDR1 is MNHEY and CDR2 is SVGAGI. With 6 bases removed from V and 4 bases from J, the gap between germline ends came to 13 bases. CDR3 length: 14 residues.

The CDR3: CASSYGQGAQNEQFF. The CDR3 nucleotides are TGTGCCAGCAGTTACGGGCAGGGGGCGCAGAATGAGCAGTTCTTC. The chain links TRBV6-6 to TRBJ2-1, with 8 bases matching TRBD1. The CDR3 contains 15 residues. Germline V gene sequence: CDR1 MNHNY, CDR2 SVGAGI (reference sequence). Trimming at V came to 2 bases and at J to 7 bases, leaving 7 bases not matched to a gene.

V gene TRBV5-4 combines with J gene TRBJ2-5; TRBD2 is a possible D gene (6 bases). The CDR3 consists of 18 residues. CDR1 and CDR2 (germline): SGHNT, YYREEE (reference sequence). Between the trimmed V and J ends, which lost 0 bases and 0 bases, there was a span of 18 bases. The CDR3 sequence is CASSLGGRSGPNQETQYF. CDR3 coding DNA: TGTGCCAGCAGCTTGGGGGGTAGAAGCGGGCCAAACCAAGAGACCCAGTACTTC.

This chain joins TRBV10-3 and TRBJ2-5, with no clear D. Trimming pared 3 bases from V and 1 base from J, leaving 6 bases between. This CDR3 contains 13 residues. Germline values: CDR1 ENHRY, CDR2 SYGVKD. The chain's CDR3 is CAISDGTQETQYF. In nucleotides, the CDR3 is TGTGCCATCAGTGATGGCACCCAAGAGACCCAGTACTTC.